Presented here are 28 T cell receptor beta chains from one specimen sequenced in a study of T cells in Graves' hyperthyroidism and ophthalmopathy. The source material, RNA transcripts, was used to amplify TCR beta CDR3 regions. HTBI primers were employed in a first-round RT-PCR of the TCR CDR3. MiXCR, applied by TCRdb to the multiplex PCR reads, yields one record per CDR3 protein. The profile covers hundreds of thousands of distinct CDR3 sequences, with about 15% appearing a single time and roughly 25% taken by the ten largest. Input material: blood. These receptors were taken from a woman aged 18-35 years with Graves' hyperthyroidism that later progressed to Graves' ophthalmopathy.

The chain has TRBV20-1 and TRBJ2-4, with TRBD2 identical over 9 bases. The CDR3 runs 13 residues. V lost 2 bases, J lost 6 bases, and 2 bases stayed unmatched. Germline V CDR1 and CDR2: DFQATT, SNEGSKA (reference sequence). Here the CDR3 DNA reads TGCAGTGCTAGACTAGCGGGAAGAAACATTCAGTACTTC. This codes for CSARLAGRNIQYF.

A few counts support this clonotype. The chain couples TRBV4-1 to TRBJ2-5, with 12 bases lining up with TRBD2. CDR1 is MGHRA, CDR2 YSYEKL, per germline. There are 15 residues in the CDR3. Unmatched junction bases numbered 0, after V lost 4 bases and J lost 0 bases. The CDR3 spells CASSRTSGNQETQYF. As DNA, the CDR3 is TGCGCCAGCAGCCGGACTAGCGGGAACCAAGAGACCCAGTACTTC.

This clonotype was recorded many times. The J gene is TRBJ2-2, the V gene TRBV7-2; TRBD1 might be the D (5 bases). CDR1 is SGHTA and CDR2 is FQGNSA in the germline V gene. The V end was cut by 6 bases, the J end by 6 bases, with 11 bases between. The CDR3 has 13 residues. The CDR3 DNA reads TGTGCCAGCAGACAGGACAATGCCGGGGAGCTGTTTTTT. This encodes CASRQDNAGELFF. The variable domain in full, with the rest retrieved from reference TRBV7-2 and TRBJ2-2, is GAGVSQSPSNKVTEKGKDVELRCDPISGHTALYWYRQSLGQGLEFLIYFQGNSAPDKSGLPSDRFSAERTGGSVSTLTIQRTQQEDSAVYLCASRQDNAGELFFGEGSRLTVL.

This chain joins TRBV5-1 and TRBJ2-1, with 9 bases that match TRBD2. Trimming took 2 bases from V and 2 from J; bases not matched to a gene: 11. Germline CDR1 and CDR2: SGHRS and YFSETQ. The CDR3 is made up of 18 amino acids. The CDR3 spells CASSLRTEAGGTYNEQFF. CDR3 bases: TGCGCCAGCAGCTTAAGGACGGAAGCGGGAGGAACCTACAATGAGCAGTTCTTC.

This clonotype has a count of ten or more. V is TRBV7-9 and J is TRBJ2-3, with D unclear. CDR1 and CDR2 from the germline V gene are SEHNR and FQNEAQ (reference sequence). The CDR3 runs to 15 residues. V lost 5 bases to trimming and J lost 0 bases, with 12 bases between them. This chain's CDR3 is CASSPRATSTDTQYF. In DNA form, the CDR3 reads TGTGCCAGCAGCCCACGGGCCACCAGCACAGATACGCAGTATTTT.

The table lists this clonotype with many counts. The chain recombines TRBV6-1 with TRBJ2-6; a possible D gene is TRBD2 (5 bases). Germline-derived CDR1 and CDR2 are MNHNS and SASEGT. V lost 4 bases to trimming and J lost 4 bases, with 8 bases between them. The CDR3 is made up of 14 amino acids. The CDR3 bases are TGTGCCAGCAGTGTGGGGAGCGGGGCCAACGTCCTGACTTTC. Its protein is CASSVGSGANVLTF.

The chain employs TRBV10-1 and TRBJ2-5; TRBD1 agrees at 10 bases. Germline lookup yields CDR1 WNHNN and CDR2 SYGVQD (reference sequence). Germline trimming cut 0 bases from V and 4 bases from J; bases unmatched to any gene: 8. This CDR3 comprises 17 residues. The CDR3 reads CASSESSGTGALETQYF. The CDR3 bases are TGCGCCAGCAGTGAGTCTTCAGGGACAGGGGCTTTAGAGACCCAGTACTTC.

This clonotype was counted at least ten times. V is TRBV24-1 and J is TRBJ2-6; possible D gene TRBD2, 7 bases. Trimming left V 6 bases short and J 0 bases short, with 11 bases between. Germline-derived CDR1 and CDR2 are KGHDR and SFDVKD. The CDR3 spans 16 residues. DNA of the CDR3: TGTGCCACCAGTCAAGGGGGGGACTCTGGGGCCAACGTCCTGACTTTC. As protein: CATSQGGDSGANVLTF.

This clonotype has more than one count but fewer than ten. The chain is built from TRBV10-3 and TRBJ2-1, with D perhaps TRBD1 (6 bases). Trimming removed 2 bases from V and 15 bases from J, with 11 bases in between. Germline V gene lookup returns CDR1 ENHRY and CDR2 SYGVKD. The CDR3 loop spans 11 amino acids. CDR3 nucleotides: TGTGCCATCAGTGAGAGGCAGGGGTGGTTCTTC. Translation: CAISERQGWFF.

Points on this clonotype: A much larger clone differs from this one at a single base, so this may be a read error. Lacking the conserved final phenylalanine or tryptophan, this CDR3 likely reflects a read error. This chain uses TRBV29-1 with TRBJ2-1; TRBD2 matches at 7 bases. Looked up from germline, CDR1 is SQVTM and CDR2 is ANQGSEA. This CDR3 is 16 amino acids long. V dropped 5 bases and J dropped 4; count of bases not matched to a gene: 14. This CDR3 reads CSVRILAETLYNEQFL. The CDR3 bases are TGCAGCGTTCGTATCCTAGCGGAGACCCTATACAATGAGCAGTTCCTC.

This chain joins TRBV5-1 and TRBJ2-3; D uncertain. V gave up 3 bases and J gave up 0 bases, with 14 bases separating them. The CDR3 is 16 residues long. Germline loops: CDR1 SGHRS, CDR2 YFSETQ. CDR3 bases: TGCGCCAGCAGCTCCATAGACGCATCTAGCACAGATACGCAGTATTTT. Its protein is CASSSIDASSTDTQYF.

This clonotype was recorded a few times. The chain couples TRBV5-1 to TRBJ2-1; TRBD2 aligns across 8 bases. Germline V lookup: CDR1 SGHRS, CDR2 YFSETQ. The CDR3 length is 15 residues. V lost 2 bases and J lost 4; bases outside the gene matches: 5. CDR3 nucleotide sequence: TGCGCCAGCAGCTTAGGGCCTAGCGGGTACAATGAGCAGTTCTTC. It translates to CASSLGPSGYNEQFF. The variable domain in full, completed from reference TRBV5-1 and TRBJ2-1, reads KAGVTQTPRYLIKTRGQQVTLSCSPISGHRSVSWYQQTPGQGLQFLFEYFSETQRNKGNFPGRFSGRQFSNSRSEMNVSTLELGDSALYLCASSLGPSGYNEQFFGPGTRLTVL.

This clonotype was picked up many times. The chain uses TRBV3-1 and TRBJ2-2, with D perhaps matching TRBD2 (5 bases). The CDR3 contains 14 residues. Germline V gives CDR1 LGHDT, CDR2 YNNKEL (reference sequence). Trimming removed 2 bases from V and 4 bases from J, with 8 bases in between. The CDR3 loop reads CASSQLTSTGELFF. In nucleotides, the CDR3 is TGTGCCAGCAGCCAACTTACTAGCACCGGGGAGCTGTTTTTT. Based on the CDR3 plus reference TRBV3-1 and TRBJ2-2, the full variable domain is DTAVSQTPKYLVTQMGNDKSIKCEQNLGHDTMYWYKQDSKKFLKIMFSYNNKELIINETVPNRFSPKSPDKAHLNLHINSLELGDSAVYFCASSQLTSTGELFFGEGSRLTVL.

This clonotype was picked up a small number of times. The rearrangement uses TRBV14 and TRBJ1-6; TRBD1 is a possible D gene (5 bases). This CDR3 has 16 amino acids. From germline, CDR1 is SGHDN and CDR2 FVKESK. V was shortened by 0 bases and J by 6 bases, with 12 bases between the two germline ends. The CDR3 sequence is CASSQDYGQVNSPLHF. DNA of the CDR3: TGTGCCAGCAGCCAAGATTACGGACAAGTTAATTCACCCCTCCACTTT.

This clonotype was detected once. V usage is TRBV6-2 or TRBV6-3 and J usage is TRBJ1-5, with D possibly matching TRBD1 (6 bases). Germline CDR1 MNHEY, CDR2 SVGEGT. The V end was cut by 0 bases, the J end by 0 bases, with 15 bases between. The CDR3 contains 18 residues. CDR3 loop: CASSYSSRGLYSNQPQHF. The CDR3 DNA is TGTGCCAGCAGTTACTCGAGCAGGGGCCTTTATAGCAATCAGCCCCAGCATTTT.

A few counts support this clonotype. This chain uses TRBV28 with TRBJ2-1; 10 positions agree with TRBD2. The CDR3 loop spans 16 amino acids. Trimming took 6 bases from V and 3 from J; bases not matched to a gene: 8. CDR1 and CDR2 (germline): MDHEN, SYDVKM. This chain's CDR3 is CASSPPGLAVYNEQFF. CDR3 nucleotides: TGTGCCAGCAGCCCGCCCGGACTAGCGGTCTACAATGAGCAGTTCTTC. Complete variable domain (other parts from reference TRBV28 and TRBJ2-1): DVKVTQSSRYLVKRTGEKVFLECVQDMDHENMFWYRQDPGLGLRLIYFSYDVKMKEKGDIPEGYSVSREKKERFSLILESASTNQTSMYLCASSPPGLAVYNEQFFGPGTRLTVL.

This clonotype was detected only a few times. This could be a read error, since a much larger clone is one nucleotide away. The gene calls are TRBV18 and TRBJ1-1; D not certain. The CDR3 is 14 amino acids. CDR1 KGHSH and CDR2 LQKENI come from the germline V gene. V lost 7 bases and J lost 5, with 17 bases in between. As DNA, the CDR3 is TGTGCCAGCTTCCCCCAGATAGAGGGAACTGAAGCTTTCTTT. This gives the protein CASFPQIEGTEAFF. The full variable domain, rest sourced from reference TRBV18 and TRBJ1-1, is NAGVMQNPRHLVRRRGQEARLRCSPMKGHSHVYWYRQLPEEGLKFMVYLQKENIIDESGMPKERFSAEFPKEGPSILRIQQVVRGDSAAYFCASFPQIEGTEAFFGQGTRLTVV.

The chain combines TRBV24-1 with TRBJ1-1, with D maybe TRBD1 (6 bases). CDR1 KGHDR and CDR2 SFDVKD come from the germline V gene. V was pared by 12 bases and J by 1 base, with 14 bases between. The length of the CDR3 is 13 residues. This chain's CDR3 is CAPYRVANTEAFF. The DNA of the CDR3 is TGTGCCCCCTACAGGGTAGCGAACACTGAAGCTTTCTTT.

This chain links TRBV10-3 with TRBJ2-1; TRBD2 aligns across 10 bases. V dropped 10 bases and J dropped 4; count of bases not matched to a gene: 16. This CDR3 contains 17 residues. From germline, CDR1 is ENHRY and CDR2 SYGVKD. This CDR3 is CATGTSDPSALYNEQFF. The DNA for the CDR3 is TGTGCCACCGGGACTAGCGATCCTTCAGCTCTTTACAATGAGCAGTTCTTC.

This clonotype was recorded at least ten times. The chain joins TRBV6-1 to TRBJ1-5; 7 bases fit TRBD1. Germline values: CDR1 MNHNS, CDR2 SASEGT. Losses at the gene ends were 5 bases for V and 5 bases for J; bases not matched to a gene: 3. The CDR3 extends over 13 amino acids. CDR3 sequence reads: CASSPGTDQPQHF. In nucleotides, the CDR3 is TGTGCCAGCAGTCCCGGGACAGATCAGCCCCAGCATTTT.

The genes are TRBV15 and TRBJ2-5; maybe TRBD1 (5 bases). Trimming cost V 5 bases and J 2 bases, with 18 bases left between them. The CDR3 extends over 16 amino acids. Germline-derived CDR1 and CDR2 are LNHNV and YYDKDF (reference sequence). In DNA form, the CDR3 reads TGTGCCACCAGCTCACCCCGAAGCCAGGGACAAGAGACCCAGTACTTC. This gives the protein CATSSPRSQGQETQYF.

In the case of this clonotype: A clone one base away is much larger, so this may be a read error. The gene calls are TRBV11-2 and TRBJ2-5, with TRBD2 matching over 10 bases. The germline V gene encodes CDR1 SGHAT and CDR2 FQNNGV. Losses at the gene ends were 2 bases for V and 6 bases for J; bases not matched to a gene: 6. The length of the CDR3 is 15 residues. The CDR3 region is CASSLSSGSYQTQYF. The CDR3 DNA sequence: TGTGCCAGCAGCTTATCTAGCGGGAGTTACCAGACCCAGTACTTC.

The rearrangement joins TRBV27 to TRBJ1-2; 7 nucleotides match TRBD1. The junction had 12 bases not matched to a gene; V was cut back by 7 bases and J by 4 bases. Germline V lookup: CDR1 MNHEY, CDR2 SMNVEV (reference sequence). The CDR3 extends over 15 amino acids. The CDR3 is CASTTETRGLYGYTF. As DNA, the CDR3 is TGTGCCAGCACCACCGAAACTAGGGGGCTCTATGGCTACACCTTC.

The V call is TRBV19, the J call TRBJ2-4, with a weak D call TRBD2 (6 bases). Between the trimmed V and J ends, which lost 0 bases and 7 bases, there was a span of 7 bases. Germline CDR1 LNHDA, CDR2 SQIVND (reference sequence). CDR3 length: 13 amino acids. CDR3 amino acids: CASSIEEGNIQYF. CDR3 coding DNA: TGTGCCAGTAGTATAGAGGAGGGTAACATTCAGTACTTC.

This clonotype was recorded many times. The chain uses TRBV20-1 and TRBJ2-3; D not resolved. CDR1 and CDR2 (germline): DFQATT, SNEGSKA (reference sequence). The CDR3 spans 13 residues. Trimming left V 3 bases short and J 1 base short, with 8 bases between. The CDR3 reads CSASTYRTDTQYF. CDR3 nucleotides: TGCAGTGCTAGTACCTACCGCACAGATACGCAGTATTTT.

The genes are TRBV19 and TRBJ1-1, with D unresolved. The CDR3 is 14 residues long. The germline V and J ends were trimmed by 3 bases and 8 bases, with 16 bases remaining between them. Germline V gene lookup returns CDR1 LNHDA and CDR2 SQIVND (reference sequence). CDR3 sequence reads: CASSMRERSREAFF. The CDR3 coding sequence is TGTGCCAGTAGTATGAGGGAAAGGTCACGGGAAGCTTTCTTT.

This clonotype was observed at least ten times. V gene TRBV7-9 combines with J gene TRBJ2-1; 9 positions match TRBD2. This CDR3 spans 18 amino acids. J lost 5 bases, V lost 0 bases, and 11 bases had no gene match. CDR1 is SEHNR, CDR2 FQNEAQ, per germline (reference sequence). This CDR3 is CASSLAVLAGVMHNEQFF. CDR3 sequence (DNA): TGTGCCAGCAGCTTAGCGGTGTTAGCGGGAGTTATGCACAATGAGCAGTTCTTC. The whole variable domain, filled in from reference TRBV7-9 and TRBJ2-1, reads DTGVSQNPRHKITKRGQNVTFRCDPISEHNRLYWYRQTLGQGPEFLTYFQNEAQLEKSRLLSDRFSAERPKGSFSTLEIQRTEQGDSAMYLCASSLAVLAGVMHNEQFFGPGTRLTVL.

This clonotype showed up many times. CDR3 DNA sequence: TGTGCCAGCAGGAGACAGGGGACGTACACTGAAGCTTTCTTT. Its translation: CASRRQGTYTEAFF. The rearrangement uses TRBV2 and TRBJ1-1, with 8 bases lining up with TRBD1. J was trimmed by 3 bases and V by 6 bases; bases with no gene match: 6. Looked up from germline, CDR1 is SNHLY and CDR2 is FYNNEI. This CDR3 is 14 amino acids long.